This is a list of T cell receptor beta chains from one sample in a study of neurological immune-mediated disorders. TCRdb reanalysed the 5' RACE reads using MiXCR and keeps one entry per CDR3 protein. The sample shows 40,000 or so distinct CDR3 sequences, about 2.5% of them seen only once. Sequencing was performed on PBMCs. These receptors came from a man in his forties or fifties with multiple sclerosis. Each CDR3 is given with its conserved first and last residue. The D gene is left open where the match is weak. Clone size is shown for a subset of rows, as once, few, many or a class of expanded clone.

d_call | j_call | clone_size | v_call | cdr3_nt | cdr3_aa
- | TRBJ2-4 | many | TRBV6-2/TRBV6-3 | TGTGCCAGCAGTCGACAGACCCAACTAGCCAAAAACATTCAGTACTTC | CASSRQTQLAKNIQYF
- | TRBJ2-7 | - | TRBV4-1 | TGCGCCAGCAGCCACCCTGGTGGAGACTACGAGCAGTACTTC | CASSHPGGDYEQYF
TRBD1 | TRBJ1-4 | many | TRBV29-1 | TGCAGCGTGACGCAGGGGGCGGCTAATGAAAAACTGTTTTTT | CSVTQGAANEKLFF
TRBD2 | TRBJ2-4 | many | TRBV6-2/TRBV6-3 | TGTGCCAGCAGTTACTTGGGGGGGAGGCACATTCAGTACTTC | CASSYLGGRHIQYF
- | TRBJ2-2 | many | TRBV5-1 | TGCGCCAGCAGCCTTCCCCCCAGCCGGGAGCTGTTTTTT | CASSLPPSRELFF
- | TRBJ1-2 | many | TRBV4-3 | TGCGCCAGCAGCCAAGATAGACACAGGGTGATAATCTTC | CASSQDRHRVIIF
TRBD2 | TRBJ2-6 | many | TRBV30 | TGTGCCTATACTAGCGGGGGGTCCTCTGGGGCCAACGTCCTGACTTTC | CAYTSGGSSGANVLTF
- | TRBJ2-3 | many | TRBV24-1 | TGTGCCACCAGTGATTCGGGGGCGCGCTACACAGATACGCAGTATTTT | CATSDSGARYTDTQYF
- | TRBJ1-2 | many | TRBV6-5 | TGTGCCAGCCTCGCGAAAATAGGGCAGGGCCGCTCTTATGGCTACACCTTC | CASLAKIGQGRSYGYTF
TRBD2 | TRBJ2-7 | many | TRBV5-1 | TGCGCCAGCAGCCGGGAGCGGGGGCCCTCCTACGAGCAGTACTTC | CASSRERGPSYEQYF
- | TRBJ2-7 | many | TRBV5-1 | TGCGCCAGCAGCTTCGGGGGATACTACGAGCAGTACTTC | CASSFGGYYEQYF
TRBD2 | TRBJ2-3 | - | TRBV10-3 | TGTGCCATCAGTGAGTCTGGCGGGGGGGGCACAGATACGCAGTATTTT | CAISESGGGGTDTQYF
- | TRBJ1-5 | many | TRBV5-5 | TGTGCCAGCAGCTTGGAAGGGGGAGGTCAGCCCCAGAATTTT | CASSLEGGGQPQNF
- | TRBJ1-5 | many | TRBV21-1 | TGTGCCAGCGCCCGGGGCCTCAATCAGCCCCAGCATTTT | CASARGLNQPQHF
- | TRBJ2-4 | - | TRBV7-8 | TGTGCCAGCAGCTTATGGGTGACGGGGGCCAAAAAAATTCAGTACTTC | CASSLWVTGAKKIQYF
- | TRBJ2-7 | many | TRBV5-6 | TGTGCCAGCAGCCCGTGGGGTCCAGAATACGAGCAGTACTTC | CASSPWGPEYEQYF
- | TRBJ1-5 | many | TRBV20-1 | TGCAGTGCTACAGATAGCAATCAGCCCCAGCATTTT | CSATDSNQPQHF
- | TRBJ1-2 | medium-sized | TRBV3-1 | TGTGCCAGCAGCCAAGGGGTGGGGGGGGCGTATGGCTACACCTTC | CASSQGVGGAYGYTF
TRBD1 | TRBJ1-2 | many | TRBV20-1 | TGCAGTGCCGGGACAGGGATGAGTGGCTACACCTTC | CSAGTGMSGYTF
- | TRBJ2-2 | many | TRBV7-9 | TGTGCCAGCAGCTTCAGGGAGACCGGGGAGCTGTTTTTT | CASSFRETGELFF
TRBD2 | TRBJ2-2 | many | TRBV12-3/TRBV12-4 | TGTGCCAGCAGTCGGGAGGCCGGGGAGCTGTTTTTT | CASSREAGELFF
- | TRBJ1-2 | many | TRBV5-1 | TGCGCCAGCAGGTTCGACTCAGGGGACTATGGCTACACCTTC | CASRFDSGDYGYTF
- | TRBJ1-1 | - | TRBV5-1 | TGCGCCAGCCGGGAGGACTGGGATGAAGCTTTCTTT | CASREDWDEAFF
TRBD2 | TRBJ2-7 | many | TRBV6-5 | TGTGCCAGCAGTCGGACTAGCGGGGGGGGTGAAGAGCAGTACTTC | CASSRTSGGGEEQYF
TRBD2 | TRBJ2-1 | many | TRBV9 | TGTGCCAGCAGCGTAGTCATTAGCGGGGGGGAGCAGTTCTTC | CASSVVISGGEQFF
- | TRBJ2-6 | many | TRBV5-1 | TGCGCCAGTAGTGAGACTGGGGCCAACGTCCTGACTTTC | CASSETGANVLTF
- | TRBJ2-1 | many | TRBV27 | TGTGCCAGCAGTTTAGATACCCACAATGAGCAGTTCTTC | CASSLDTHNEQFF
TRBD2 | TRBJ2-5 | many | TRBV10-3 | TGTGCCACGAGGGGAGGGGCAGGAGAGACCCAGTACTTC | CATRGGAGETQYF
TRBD1 | TRBJ1-5 | many | TRBV7-2 | TGTGCCAGCAGCTTAGAAGGGACAGGGGGCTATCAGCCCCAGCATTTT | CASSLEGTGGYQPQHF
- | TRBJ1-1 | few | TRBV4-3 | TGCGCCAGCAGCCCACAGGGTCGGAACACTGAAGCTTTCTTT | CASSPQGRNTEAFF
- | TRBJ1-2 | many | TRBV6-6 | TGTGCCAGCAGTTACTCAGGGGTAGGGACCTATGGCTACACCTTC | CASSYSGVGTYGYTF
- | TRBJ2-1 | many | TRBV6-2/TRBV6-3 | TGTGCCAGCAGTTATGGTTATGCTTACAATGAGCAGTTCTTC | CASSYGYAYNEQFF
- | TRBJ2-1 | many | TRBV19 | TGTGCCAGTAGCCTCTCGCAAAGGGGGTCTTACAATGAGCAGTTCTTC | CASSLSQRGSYNEQFF
- | TRBJ2-4 | many | TRBV7-9 | TGTGCCAGCAGCCCTCGGGGGTCGACAGGCAATTGGTACTTC | CASSPRGSTGNWYF
- | TRBJ1-1 | many | TRBV10-3 | TGTGCCATCAGTGTGTCTGTGGACCCCGGGGGAATGAGATCAGAAGCTTTCTTT | CAISVSVDPGGMRSEAFF
- | TRBJ1-1 | many | TRBV5-1 | TGCGCCAGCAGCCTCCTAGGGGACACTGAAGCTTTCTTT | CASSLLGDTEAFF
- | TRBJ2-3 | many | TRBV12-3/TRBV12-4 | TGTGCCAGCAGTTCGGAGGGTATCCCAGATACGCAGTATTTT | CASSSEGIPDTQYF
TRBD2 | TRBJ2-4 | many | TRBV20-1 | TGCAGTGCTAGCTCTTTTGGGAGGGCCATTCAGTACTTC | CSASSFGRAIQYF
- | TRBJ1-6 | many | TRBV10-2 | TGCGCCAGCAGTGAGCCGGGGGACTCACCCCTCAACTTT | CASSEPGDSPLNF
- | TRBJ1-1 | many | TRBV7-9 | TGTGCCAGCAGCCCCGGGGCTGAAGCTTTCTTT | CASSPGAEAFF
- | TRBJ2-5 | many | TRBV5-1 | TGCGCCAGCAGCTTGGGGCGGGGCCCCCAAGAGACCCAGTACTTC | CASSLGRGPQETQYF
TRBD2 | TRBJ2-3 | many | TRBV20-1 | TGCAGTGCTAGAGACGTAAAGTCAGGACTAGCGGTATTCGCAGATACGCAGTATTTT | CSARDVKSGLAVFADTQYF
- | TRBJ1-2 | many | TRBV7-2 | TGTGCCAGCAGCTTGATGGGGGAGGACTATGGCTACACCTTC | CASSLMGEDYGYTF
TRBD1 | TRBJ2-2 | medium-sized | TRBV7-8 | TGTGCCAGCAGCGAGCAGGGGGCTACCGGGGAGCTGTTTTTT | CASSEQGATGELFF
- | TRBJ2-7 | - | TRBV6-6 | TGTGCCAGCAGTTACTCAGGGAGCTACGAGCAGTACTTC | CASSYSGSYEQYF
- | TRBJ1-5 | many | TRBV10-3 | TGTGCCATCAGAGCCCTCGAGGGTCAGCCCCAGCATTTT | CAIRALEGQPQHF
- | TRBJ2-5 | many | TRBV12-3/TRBV12-4 | TGTGCCAGCGGTCTAGTGGAAGAGACCCAGTACTTC | CASGLVEETQYF
- | TRBJ1-1 | many | TRBV5-1 | TGCGCCAGCAGCTTAGGTTTGGGGGGGATTACTGAAGCTTTCTTT | CASSLGLGGITEAFF
TRBD1 | TRBJ1-1 | - | TRBV3-1 | TGTGCCAGCAGTGGACAGGGGGGGAACACTGAAGCTTTCTTT | CASSGQGGNTEAFF
- | TRBJ2-3 | many | TRBV5-1 | TGCGCCAGCAGCTTGGAACGGGTCGCGCAGTATTTT | CASSLERVAQYF
TRBD2 | TRBJ2-7 | many | TRBV5-1 | TGCGCCAGCAGCTTGGCAGGGACTAACTCCTACGAGCAGTACTTC | CASSLAGTNSYEQYF
TRBD2 | TRBJ2-3 | few | TRBV3-1 | TGTGCCAGCAGCCAGGTAGGGACTAGCGGTACAGATACGCAGTATTTT | CASSQVGTSGTDTQYF
- | TRBJ1-1 | many | TRBV12-3/TRBV12-4 | TGTGCCAGCAGTTTAGCGCAGGGAGGGGGAGACACTGAAGCTTTCTTT | CASSLAQGGGDTEAFF